These T cell receptor beta chains were read from a single sample in a study of regulatory T cells in long-lasting Graves disease. TCRdb processed the multiplex PCR reads anew with MiXCR; each CDR3 protein has one entry. The table has 350,000 to 500,000 distinct CDR3 sequences, 14% seen once. This same sample was also taken into another study, of T cells in Graves' hyperthyroidism and ophthalmopathy.

Sequencing used peripheral blood mononuclear cells (PBMCs), obtained at new diagnosis, from a patient treated with antithyroid drugs. The source of these receptors is a woman aged 45-65 years with Graves disease. The CDR3 runs from the conserved cysteine through the conserved F or W. D genes are given only for firm matches. Clone size, where shown, is once, few, many, or a class for clones that have expanded.

abundance	d_gene	len	v_gene	j_gene	CDR3nt	CDR3aa
few	TRBD2	14	TRBV7-9	TRBJ2-4	TGTGCCAGCACAGCGGGAGATGCCAAAAACATTCAGTACTTC	CASTAGDAKNIQYF
many	-	16	TRBV28	TRBJ1-1	TGTGCCAGCAGTACGGCGTCGGAGGGCCGGAACACTGAAGCTTTCTTT	CASSTASEGRNTEAFF
-	-	15	TRBV29-1	TRBJ2-2	TGCAGCGTTGAATCCCCGTCCCTTGGGACCGGGGAGCTGTTTTTT	CSVESPSLGTGELFF
-	-	14	TRBV24-1	TRBJ2-2	TGTGCCACCAGTGAACCCGGGTCGTCCGGGGAGCTGTTTTTT	CATSEPGSSGELFF
many	-	13	TRBV12-3/TRBV12-4	TRBJ2-5	TGTGCCAGCAGTCCCAGGGGCCAAGAGACCCAGTACTTC	CASSPRGQETQYF
-	TRBD1	15	TRBV28	TRBJ2-7	TGTGCCAGCAGATCCGGACAGGGGGGTTTGGGAGAGCAGTACTTC	CASRSGQGGLGEQYF
few	-	16	TRBV4-1	TRBJ2-1	TGCGCCAGCAGCCAAGATCGGGGGTTCCCCTACAATGAGCAGTTCTTC	CASSQDRGFPYNEQFF
-	-	16	TRBV10-1	TRBJ2-7	TGCGCCAGCAGTGAGGCGACCTCCGGGACCCCCTACGAGCAGTACTTC	CASSEATSGTPYEQYF
few	-	15	TRBV19	TRBJ2-4	TGTGCCAGTAGGGGCAGGGGCTTCGCCAAAAACATTCAGTACTTC	CASRGRGFAKNIQYF
-	-	15	TRBV20-1	TRBJ2-6	TGCAGTGCTCCTAGGACCGGCTCTGGGGCCAACGTCCTGACTTTC	CSAPRTGSGANVLTF
-	TRBD2	15	TRBV28	TRBJ2-1	TGTGCCAGCATTCAGGGACTAGCGAGATACAATGAGCAGTTCTTC	CASIQGLARYNEQFF
-	-	18	TRBV7-9	TRBJ1-4	TGTGCCAGCAGCCACTCCCCCCCCCCCCCGGGACATAGGGAAAAACTGTTTTTT	CASSHSPPPPGHREKLFF
few	-	13	TRBV18	TRBJ2-7	TGTGCCAGCTCACCAAAGGCCTCCTACGAGCAGTACTTC	CASSPKASYEQYF
many	TRBD2	14	TRBV20-1	TRBJ2-1	TGCAGTGCCCTGACTAGCGGTGCCTACAATGAGCAGTTCTTC	CSALTSGAYNEQFF
many	TRBD1	15	TRBV5-1	TRBJ2-3	TGCGCCAGCAGCTTGGCCCTGACAGGGGAAGATACGCAGTATTTT	CASSLALTGEDTQYF
-	-	15	TRBV5-1	TRBJ1-2	TGCGCCAGCAGCCAAAGCCCTGGGCAGAGTTATGGCTACACCTTC	CASSQSPGQSYGYTF
many	-	17	TRBV18	TRBJ1-5	TGTGCCAGCAGCCACCACCGGGCCCCGAAAAATAATCAGCCCCAGCATTTT	CASSHHRAPKNNQPQHF
few	-	15	TRBV27	TRBJ1-2	TGTGCCAGCAGTTTATCCCGAGGCCTAAACTATGGCTACACCTTC	CASSLSRGLNYGYTF
many	-	11	TRBV6-1	TRBJ1-5	TGTGCCAGCAGAGGCAATCAGCCCCAGCATTTT	CASRGNQPQHF
many	TRBD2	19	TRBV6-2/TRBV6-3	TRBJ2-3	TGTGCCAGCAGTTACCTGACCCGGACTAGCGGGAGGGTCTTGGATACGCAGTATTTT	CASSYLTRTSGRVLDTQYF
many	TRBD2	16	TRBV18	TRBJ2-7	TGTGCCAGCTCACCACCGATTCAACTAGCGGGAGACGAGCAGTACTTC	CASSPPIQLAGDEQYF